This TCR beta chain derives from a study of cytomegalovirus exposure and HLA in healthy donors. Primers: 60 Vbeta forward and 13 Jbeta reverse. Only in-frame clones appear in the TCRdb table, and some are missing; sequencing was by immunoSEQ multiplex PCR. The sample includes about 140,000 clones, 79% of them seen just once. V lost 6 bases to trimming and J lost 1 base, with 8 bases between them. The CDR3 loop spans 13 amino acids. Germline V CDR1 and CDR2: MNHEY, SMNVEV (reference sequence). This TCR derives from a man aged 35 to 55 in good health and CMV-seropositive. The V and J genes are TRBV27 and TRBJ2-3, with TRBD1 as a possible D gene (5 bases). Sequencing was carried out using PBMCs. The CDR3 spells CASRIQGTDTQYF. The CDR3, as DNA: TGTGCCAGCAGGATACAGGGCACAGATACGCAGTATTTT.